This T cell receptor (beta chain) was captured by sequencing in a study of technical replicates of blood from several donors. V lost 5 bases, J lost 2 bases, and 5 bases stayed unmatched. The CDR3 runs to 14 residues. Looked up from germline, CDR1 is SEHNR and CDR2 is FQNEAQ (reference sequence). Sequencing was performed with immunoSEQ multiplex PCR; in TCRdb, only in-frame clones are kept and a portion is missing. The repertoire consists of about 75,000 clones, with approximately 96% occurring once and the leading ten covering about 0.27%. The receptor comes from a human donor in good health. This rearrangement joins TRBV7-9 to TRBJ2-7; 8 bases are shared with TRBD1. Sequencing input: T cells isolated from PBMCs. CDR3 in DNA: TGTGCCAGCAGCCCAGGGACAGGCGCCTACGAGCAGTACTTC. Translating gives CASSPGTGAYEQYF. Full variable domain (missing parts from reference TRBV7-9 and TRBJ2-7): DTGVSQNPRHKITKRGQNVTFRCDPISEHNRLYWYRQTLGQGPEFLTYFQNEAQLEKSRLLSDRFSAERPKGSFSTLEIQRTEQGDSAMYLCASSPGTGAYEQYFGPGTRLTVT.